This T cell receptor (beta chain) derives from a study of long-term antiretroviral therapy in people with HIV. CDR1 and CDR2 (germline): SGHDT, YYEEEE. V lost 4 bases and J 4 bases, leaving 11 bases between the germline ends. The CDR3 length is 13 residues. This was the immunoSEQ v3.0 assay at survey level. Sequencing was performed with immunoSEQ multiplex PCR; in TCRdb, only in-frame clones are kept and a portion is missing. Of around 18,000 clones in the sample, 91% were seen once. This sequence was found in a man aged 45-65 years with HIV. Source: unsorted PBMCs, taken 3 years after starting antiretroviral therapy. The rearrangement joins TRBV5-6 to TRBJ1-1, with D possibly being TRBD1 (5 bases). The CDR3 sequence is CASSQGPFTEAFF. As DNA, the CDR3 is TGTGCCAGCAGCCAGGGTCCGTTCACTGAAGCTTTCTTT.